What follows are 21 T cell receptor beta chains derived from one specimen sequenced in a study of cytomegalovirus exposure and HLA in healthy donors. PCR amplification relied on 60 Vbeta primers (plus 13 Jbeta primers). Method: immunoSEQ multiplex PCR; TCRdb's copy keeps in-frame clones and lacks some. This sample has some 160,000 clones, with over 70% found just once. The sequenced sample was PBMCs. The receptors were sampled from a middle-aged woman in good health and CMV-seropositive.

The chain recombines TRBV10-3 with TRBJ2-7; no clear D. The CDR3 length is 11 residues. V shed 5 bases and J shed 3 bases, with 5 bases lying between them. Germline V lookup: CDR1 ENHRY, CDR2 SYGVKD. This CDR3 reads CAISNSYEQYF. The CDR3 DNA sequence: TGTGCCATCAGTAATAGCTACGAGCAGTACTTC.

The gene calls are TRBV18 and TRBJ1-1; no firm D call. Germline CDR1 KGHSH, CDR2 LQKENI. CDR3 length equals 15 residues. V gave up 3 bases and J gave up 5 bases, with 16 bases separating them. Written as DNA, the CDR3 is TGTGCCAGCTCACCTCGGAAAGGGAGTGAAACTGAAGCTTTCTTT. It encodes CASSPRKGSETEAFF.

V gene TRBV4-1 combines with J gene TRBJ1-4; weak D call: TRBD1 (6 bases). Germline V gene data show CDR1 as MGHRA and CDR2 as YSYEKL. V gave up 4 bases and J gave up 0 bases, with 9 bases separating them. The CDR3 is 15 amino acids. CDR3 DNA sequence: TGCGCCAGCAGCCCCAGGACAGCAACTAATGAAAAACTGTTTTTT. This gives the protein CASSPRTATNEKLFF.

This chain joins TRBV7-2 and TRBJ2-3, with 12 bases lining up with TRBD2. The CDR3 length is 14 residues. The germline CDR1 and CDR2 sequences are SGHTA and FQGNSA. Trimming removed 4 bases from V and 8 bases from J; junction bases left unmatched: 4. The CDR3 region is CASSSLAGGGTQYF. The DNA of the CDR3 is TGTGCCAGCAGCTCACTAGCGGGGGGTGGTACGCAGTATTTT.

The chain employs TRBV2 and TRBJ1-2; D not certain. The V gene lost 7 bases and the J gene lost 5 bases, with 8 bases spanning the gap. The V gene's germline CDR1 is SNHLY and CDR2 FYNNEI. The CDR3 contains 11 residues. The DNA of the CDR3 is TGTGCCAGCAACGGAGAGTATGGCTACACCTTC. It codes for CASNGEYGYTF.

The chain is built from TRBV7-2 and TRBJ2-7, with D perhaps matching TRBD2 (7 bases). Trimming cost V 1 base and J 7 bases, with 17 bases left between them. Germline V gives CDR1 SGHTA, CDR2 FQGNSA. The CDR3 length is 15 residues. The CDR3 DNA sequence: TGTGCCAGCAGCTTAGAGGTGGGGGGGCCGGGAGAGCAGTACTTC. Protein sequence: CASSLEVGGPGEQYF. Variable domain in full (rest from reference TRBV7-2 and TRBJ2-7): GAGVSQSPSNKVTEKGKDVELRCDPISGHTALYWYRQSLGQGLEFLIYFQGNSAPDKSGLPSDRFSAERTGGSVSTLTIQRTQQEDSAVYLCASSLEVGGPGEQYFGPGTRLTVT.

This chain uses TRBV5-1 with TRBJ2-7; 8 nucleotides match TRBD1. This CDR3 has 16 amino acids. Germline V CDR1 and CDR2: SGHRS, YFSETQ. V lost 4 bases, J lost 10 bases, and 19 bases stayed unmatched. For the CDR3, the DNA is TGCGCCAGCAGCCGGGGGACAGGAACCCGGGAGCTAGGTCAGTACTTC. This encodes CASSRGTGTRELGQYF. Looking up the rest from reference TRBV5-1 and TRBJ2-7 gives the full variable domain: KAGVTQTPRYLIKTRGQQVTLSCSPISGHRSVSWYQQTPGQGLQFLFEYFSETQRNKGNFPGRFSGRQFSNSRSEMNVSTLELGDSALYLCASSRGTGTRELGQYFGPGTRLTVT.

The chain employs TRBV6-1 and TRBJ2-5; a possible D gene is TRBD2 (6 bases). The ends were cut back, 6 bases at V and 4 bases at J, with 15 bases in the middle. The CDR3 has 14 residues. The germline CDR1 and CDR2 sequences are MNHNS and SASEGT. CDR3 DNA sequence: TGTGCCAGCAGATCCCCGTGGCGGGGAGAGACCCAGTACTTC. Residues: CASRSPWRGETQYF.

The chain links TRBV20-1 to TRBJ2-3; D is unresolved. The CDR3 is 11 residues long. CDR1 and CDR2 (germline): DFQATT, SNEGSKA (reference sequence). With 4 bases removed from V and 5 bases from J, the gap between germline ends came to 7 bases. The CDR3 loop reads CSANSKDTQYF. Here the CDR3 DNA reads TGCAGTGCTAACTCAAAAGATACGCAGTATTTT.

This clone appeared a single time. V is TRBV5-1 and J is TRBJ1-1; D perhaps matches TRBD1 (6 bases). The germline gives CDR1 SGHRS, CDR2 YFSETQ. CDR3 size: 16 residues. V lost 5 bases and J 0 bases, leaving 17 bases between the germline ends. For the CDR3, the DNA is TGCGCCAGCAGTCAAGAGAACAGGGTTTTGAACACTGAAGCTTTCTTT. Its protein product is CASSQENRVLNTEAFF.

The chain has TRBV5-1 and TRBJ2-1, with TRBD2 matching over 9 bases. Losses at the gene ends were 6 bases for V and 10 bases for J; bases not matched to a gene: 20. This CDR3 region has 17 residues. Germline CDR1 SGHRS, CDR2 YFSETQ. CDR3 loop: CASMFSPGLAGGWEQFF. CDR3 DNA sequence: TGCGCCAGCATGTTTTCACCGGGACTAGCAGGGGGGTGGGAGCAGTTCTTC.

V and J are TRBV27 and TRBJ1-2; 7 bases line up with TRBD1. Germline loops: CDR1 MNHEY, CDR2 SMNVEV (reference sequence). There are 14 residues in the CDR3. The V gene end was trimmed by 4 bases and the J gene end by 4 bases; junction bases not matched to a gene: 6. CDR3 sequence: CASSSWGQSYGYTF. In DNA form, the CDR3 reads TGTGCCAGCAGTTCATGGGGACAGAGCTATGGCTACACCTTC.

The rearrangement uses TRBV18 and TRBJ2-5; 10 bases line up with TRBD1. The length of the CDR3 is 15 residues. Germline V lookup: CDR1 KGHSH, CDR2 LQKENI. The J segment lost 4 bases and the V segment lost 2 bases, leaving 4 bases of the junction unmatched. DNA for the CDR3: TGTGCCAGCTCACCAACGACAGGGGGCTTAGAGACCCAGTACTTC. The encoded protein is CASSPTTGGLETQYF.

The chain links TRBV27 to TRBJ2-3; D possibly corresponds to TRBD1 (8 bases). CDR3 size: 15 residues. The germline V gene encodes CDR1 MNHEY and CDR2 SMNVEV (reference sequence). The V gene lost 6 bases and the J gene lost 6 bases, with 19 bases spanning the gap. DNA of the CDR3: TGTGCCAGCAGGGACTACAGGGGGGGGAAGGATACGCAGTATTTT. Encoded protein: CASRDYRGGKDTQYF.

The V gene is TRBV27, the J gene TRBJ2-5; 7 nucleotides agree with TRBD1. Judging by the DNA end, TRBJ2-7 fits better; the J call may be wrong. The germline CDR1 and CDR2 sequences are MNHEY and SMNVEV (reference sequence). This CDR3 has 15 amino acids. Here the CDR3 reads CASSHGTANSYEQYF. In nucleotides, the CDR3 is TGTGCCAGCAGTCACGGGACAGCCAACTCCTACGAGCAGTACTTC.

The chain carries TRBV30 and TRBJ1-1; 7 bases align to TRBD1. This CDR3 spans 13 amino acids. V lost 3 bases and J lost 0; bases outside the gene matches: 1. Germline CDR1 is GTSNPN and CDR2 is SVGIG (reference sequence). The CDR3 bases are TGTGCCTGGAGGACAGGGATGAACACTGAAGCTTTCTTT. This translates into CAWRTGMNTEAFF. Full variable domain (remainder filled in from reference TRBV30 and TRBJ1-1): SQTIHQWPATLVQPVGSPLSLECTVEGTSNPNLYWYRQAAGRGLQLLFYSVGIGQISSEVPQNLSASRPQDRQFILSSKKLLLSDSGFYLCAWRTGMNTEAFFGQGTRLTVV.

The chain couples TRBV2 to TRBJ1-3; no clear D gene. The V end lost 7 bases, the J end lost 0 bases, and 10 bases lay between the germline ends. This CDR3 contains 14 residues. The germline CDR1 and CDR2 sequences are SNHLY and FYNNEI. The CDR3 sequence: CASKAGNSGNTIYF. The CDR3 DNA follows: TGTGCCAGCAAGGCGGGGAACTCTGGAAACACCATATATTTT.

V usage is TRBV7-2 and J usage is TRBJ2-1; TRBD2 agrees at 15 bases. This CDR3 has 13 amino acids. The V gene's germline CDR1 is SGHTA and CDR2 FQGNSA. V lost 11 bases, J lost 10 bases, and 6 bases stayed unmatched. In DNA form, the CDR3 reads TGTGCCGCCGGACTAGCGGGGGGGCGGGAGCAGTTCTTC. Translating it yields CAAGLAGGREQFF.

The chain combines TRBV5-4 with TRBJ2-5; TRBD2 aligns across 13 bases. In germline, CDR1 is SGHNT, CDR2 YYREEE (reference sequence). The CDR3 has 16 residues. V lost 3 bases, J lost 4 bases, and 6 bases stayed unmatched. The CDR3 protein is CASSSRLAGGGETQYF. The CDR3 DNA reads as TGTGCCAGCAGCTCCCGACTAGCGGGGGGAGGAGAGACCCAGTACTTC.

This clone turned up a few times. The chain links TRBV6-5 to TRBJ2-5; a weak D match, TRBD1 (5 bases). Trimming took 0 bases from V and 3 from J, leaving 11 bases between them. The CDR3 totals 15 residues. The V gene's germline CDR1 is MNHEY and CDR2 SVGAGI. The CDR3 DNA follows: TGTGCCAGCAGTTACTCTCAGGGCGTAGAAGAGACCCAGTACTTC. Residues: CASSYSQGVEETQYF.

This clone was recorded only once. CDR3 sequence reads: CASSVSSPSNQPQHF. In DNA form, the CDR3 reads TGTGCCAGCAGTGTTAGCTCCCCTAGCAATCAGCCCCAGCATTTT. The V and J genes are TRBV6-1 and TRBJ1-5; D ambiguous. CDR1 MNHNS and CDR2 SASEGT come from the germline V gene. Trimming took off 4 bases at V and 0 bases at J, with 10 bases between the two ends. The CDR3 sequence is 15 residues long.